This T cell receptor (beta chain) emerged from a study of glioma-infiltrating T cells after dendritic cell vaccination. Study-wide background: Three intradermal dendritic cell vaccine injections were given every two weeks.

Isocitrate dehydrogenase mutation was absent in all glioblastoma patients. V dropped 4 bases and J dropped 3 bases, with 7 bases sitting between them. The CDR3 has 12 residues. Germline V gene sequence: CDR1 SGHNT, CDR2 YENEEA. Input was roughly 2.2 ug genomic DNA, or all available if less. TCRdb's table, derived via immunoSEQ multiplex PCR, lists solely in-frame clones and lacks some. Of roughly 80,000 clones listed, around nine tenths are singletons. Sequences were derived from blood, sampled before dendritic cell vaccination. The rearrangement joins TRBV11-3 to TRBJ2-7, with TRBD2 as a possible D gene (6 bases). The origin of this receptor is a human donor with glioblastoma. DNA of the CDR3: TGTGCCAGCAGCTGGCGGGACTACGAGCAGTACTTC. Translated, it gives CASSWRDYEQYF.